The 26 T cell receptor beta chains in this list originate from one sample, sequenced in a study of post-analysis software for immune sequencing data. The study's findings and limits: Patients had higher frequencies than controls of about five TRBV segments, including TRBV5-6, TRBV5-1 and TRBV20-1.

These receptors' antigens are unknown. Tagging with unique molecular identifiers was a feature of the TCR beta cDNA libraries. TCRdb re-derived calls from the PCR reads in MiXCR, one entry per CDR3 protein. Of about half a million distinct CDR3 sequences detected, around 36% appear once; the ten largest clones hold approximately 6%. Sample: blood. The receptors were gathered from a girl aged 2-17 years with multiple sclerosis.

This clonotype has a handful of counts. The CDR3 DNA reads TGTGCCACCAGCACCAGGGACTCCCCCGGCGGGAATACGCAGTATTTT. Protein: CATSTRDSPGGNTQYF. The rearrangement links TRBV15 to TRBJ2-3; D might be TRBD2 (6 bases). Trimming removed 4 bases from V and 7 bases from J, with 21 bases in between. CDR1 is LNHNV, CDR2 YYDKDF, per germline (reference sequence). The CDR3 is 16 amino acids.

This clonotype was seen a handful of times. The chain links TRBV29-1 to TRBJ2-7; no clear D. Germline CDR1 and CDR2: SQVTM and ANQGSEA. Between the trimmed V and J ends, which lost 5 bases and 0 bases, there was a span of 5 bases. There are 11 residues in the CDR3. The CDR3 sequence is CSVLVSYEQYF. In nucleotides, the CDR3 is TGCAGCGTTCTCGTCTCCTACGAGCAGTACTTC.

The table lists this clonotype with a few counts. In DNA form, the CDR3 reads TGTGCCAGCAGCTTAAATCAAGGCAATAATTCACCCCTCCACTTT. This codes for CASSLNQGNNSPLHF. This chain links TRBV7-2 with TRBJ1-6, with D unresolved. V dropped 2 bases and J dropped 5 bases, with 10 bases sitting between them. The CDR3 extends over 15 amino acids. Germline V CDR1 and CDR2: SGHTA, FQGNSA. The full variable domain, rest sourced from reference TRBV7-2 and TRBJ1-6, is GAGVSQSPSNKVTEKGKDVELRCDPISGHTALYWYRQSLGQGLEFLIYFQGNSAPDKSGLPSDRFSAERTGGSVSTLTIQRTQQEDSAVYLCASSLNQGNNSPLHFGNGTRLTVT.

CDR3 sequence reads: CASSLGVGGNAGACYEQYF. CDR3 nucleotide sequence: TGTGCCAGCAGCTTAGGTGTAGGAGGGAACGCGGGGGCCTGCTACGAGCAGTACTTC. The J gene is TRBJ2-7, the V gene TRBV7-6; D may be TRBD2 (7 bases). Trimming stripped 1 base from V and 3 bases from J, with 25 bases between. This CDR3 spans 19 amino acids. The germline CDR1 and CDR2 sequences are SGHVS and FNYEAQ.

The V call is TRBV29-1, the J call TRBJ2-1, with D tentatively TRBD1 (5 bases). Germline values: CDR1 SQVTM, CDR2 ANQGSEA. The CDR3 covers 12 residues. The V gene lost 7 bases and the J gene lost 7 bases, with 14 bases spanning the gap. CDR3 loop: CSGNESGNEQFF. CDR3 bases: TGCAGCGGTAATGAGTCAGGGAATGAGCAGTTCTTC.

This clonotype was recorded many times. This sequence joins TRBV20-1 and TRBJ2-5; D is ambiguous. Trimming took off 3 bases at V and 2 bases at J, with 10 bases between the two ends. Germline-derived CDR1 and CDR2 are DFQATT and SNEGSKA (reference sequence). The CDR3 runs 13 residues. In nucleotides, the CDR3 is TGCAGTGCTAGGGATGACCCACAAGAGACCCAGTACTTC. Translating gives CSARDDPQETQYF.

This clonotype was seen more than once but under ten times. The rearrangement uses TRBV15 and TRBJ2-7, with no clear D. The germline V gene encodes CDR1 LNHNV and CDR2 YYDKDF (reference sequence). With 0 bases removed from V and 3 bases from J, the gap between germline ends came to 9 bases. The CDR3 has 14 residues. CDR3 residues: CATSRDQDLYEQYF. CDR3 DNA sequence: TGTGCCACCAGCAGAGACCAGGATCTCTACGAGCAGTACTTC.

V usage is TRBV9 and J usage is TRBJ1-2; 8 positions agree with TRBD1. This CDR3 has 15 amino acids. Germline lookup yields CDR1 SGDLS and CDR2 YYNGEE. The V segment lost 0 bases and the J segment 2 bases; nucleotides outside the gene matches: 3. CDR3 region: CASSVARQGNYGYTF. The DNA of the CDR3 is TGTGCCAGCAGCGTAGCTCGACAGGGGAACTATGGCTACACCTTC.

The chain uses TRBV10-2 and TRBJ2-4; D is perhaps TRBD2 (6 bases). This CDR3 contains 16 residues. Germline V gives CDR1 WSHSY, CDR2 SAAADI. The V end was cut by 1 base, the J end by 1 base, with 11 bases between. The CDR3 loop reads CASSEWGESAKNIQYF. In DNA form, the CDR3 reads TGCGCCAGCAGTGAGTGGGGGGAGTCGGCCAAAAACATTCAGTACTTC.

The chain uses TRBV7-3 and TRBJ2-5; D possibly matches TRBD1 or TRBD2 (5 bases each). CDR3 length: 16 amino acids. Deletions cut 0 bases from V and 4 bases from J, with 15 bases between. From germline, CDR1 is SGHTA and CDR2 FQGTGA. CDR3 in amino acids: CASSLTPGSGGETQYF. The CDR3 nucleotides read TGTGCCAGCAGCTTAACCCCCGGGTCTGGGGGAGAGACCCAGTACTTC.

The chain links TRBV27 to TRBJ1-5; TRBD1 might be the D (6 bases). The CDR3 loop spans 15 amino acids. Trimming pared 8 bases from V and 1 base from J, leaving 15 bases between. The germline V gene encodes CDR1 MNHEY and CDR2 SMNVEV (reference sequence). CDR3 protein: CASRPAGVSNQPQHF. The CDR3 DNA follows: TGTGCCAGCCGCCCGGCAGGGGTGAGCAATCAGCCCCAGCATTTT.

This chain joins TRBV11-2 and TRBJ2-7, with 9 positions matching TRBD1. The CDR3 runs to 17 residues. CDR1 is SGHAT and CDR2 is FQNNGV in the germline V gene. Germline trimming cut 5 bases from V and 1 base from J; bases unmatched to any gene: 12. The CDR3 spells CASSPLAPGQGSYEQYF. CDR3 coding DNA: TGTGCCAGCAGCCCGCTCGCCCCGGGACAGGGATCCTACGAGCAGTACTTC. Based on the CDR3 plus reference TRBV11-2 and TRBJ2-7, the full variable domain is EAGVAQSPRYKIIEKRQSVAFWCNPISGHATLYWYQQILGQGPKLLIQFQNNGVVDDSQLPKDRFSAERLKGVDSTLKIQPAKLEDSAVYLCASSPLAPGQGSYEQYFGPGTRLTVT.

J is TRBJ2-7 and V is TRBV3-1; D might be TRBD2 (6 bases). Trimming took 3 bases from V and 9 from J, leaving 18 bases between them. Germline V gene lookup returns CDR1 LGHDT and CDR2 YNNKEL (reference sequence). This CDR3 is 14 amino acids long. The CDR3 is CASSQDRKGRGQYF. Written as DNA, the CDR3 is TGTGCCAGCAGCCAGGATCGAAAAGGGCGGGGGCAGTACTTC.

This chain connects TRBV7-2 to TRBJ2-7; unclear D gene. The germline V and J ends were trimmed by 5 bases and 3 bases, with 8 bases remaining between them. This CDR3 spans 12 amino acids. Per germline, CDR1 SGHTA and CDR2 FQGNSA. The CDR3: CASSLTFYEQYF. DNA for the CDR3: TGTGCCAGCAGCCTAACTTTCTACGAGCAGTACTTC. The complete variable domain, with remaining parts taken from reference TRBV7-2 and TRBJ2-7, reads GAGVSQSPSNKVTEKGKDVELRCDPISGHTALYWYRQSLGQGLEFLIYFQGNSAPDKSGLPSDRFSAERTGGSVSTLTIQRTQQEDSAVYLCASSLTFYEQYFGPGTRLTVT.

This clonotype appeared many times. The V call is TRBV27, the J call TRBJ1-2; perhaps TRBD1 as D (6 bases). Germline CDR1 reads MNHEY; CDR2 reads SMNVEV (reference sequence). With 5 bases removed from V and 7 bases from J, the gap between germline ends came to 17 bases. This CDR3 spans 14 amino acids. The CDR3 is CASSLIQGLGGYTF. Written as DNA, the CDR3 is TGTGCCAGCAGTCTGATTCAGGGGTTGGGTGGCTACACCTTC.

This clonotype has more than one count but fewer than ten. The chain recombines TRBV10-3 with TRBJ1-2, with D perhaps matching TRBD1 (6 bases). This CDR3 region has 13 residues. Deletions cut 7 bases from V and 2 bases from J, with 11 bases between. Per the germline V gene, CDR1 is ENHRY and CDR2 is SYGVKD. As DNA, the CDR3 is TGTGCCATCACGGCCGGACAGAACTATGGCTACACCTTC. Protein: CAITAGQNYGYTF.

The rearrangement uses TRBV3-1 and TRBJ2-1; 7 nucleotides line up with TRBD2. The V segment lost 0 bases and the J segment 13 bases; nucleotides outside the gene matches: 12. The CDR3 totals 15 residues. Germline-derived CDR1 and CDR2 are LGHDT and YNNKEL (reference sequence). CDR3 in amino acids: CASSQERLAGETQFF. The CDR3 nucleotides read TGTGCCAGCAGCCAAGAAAGACTAGCAGGAGAGACCCAGTTCTTC.

V usage is TRBV24-1 and J usage is TRBJ1-2; TRBD1 agrees at 7 bases. The CDR3 contains 16 residues. The germline V gene encodes CDR1 KGHDR and CDR2 SFDVKD. V gave up 4 bases and J gave up 0 bases; unmatched junction bases: 7. The CDR3 reads CATSEMTGLANYGYTF. CDR3 DNA: TGTGCCACCAGTGAAATGACAGGGTTAGCTAACTATGGCTACACCTTC.

This clonotype was detected ten times or more. CDR3 amino acids: CSVEAYLNPDTQYF. The CDR3 coding sequence is TGCAGCGTTGAAGCCTACCTTAACCCAGATACGCAGTATTTT. The rearrangement links TRBV29-1 to TRBJ2-3; D not resolved. CDR3 length equals 14 residues. Germline V lookup: CDR1 SQVTM, CDR2 ANQGSEA. Trimming left V 1 base short and J 4 bases short, with 12 bases between.

J is TRBJ1-2 and V is TRBV9; tentative D call: TRBD1 (6 bases). The germline gives CDR1 SGDLS, CDR2 YYNGEE. This CDR3 is 14 amino acids long. V was trimmed by 1 base and J by 1 base, leaving 8 bases between them. CDR3 amino acids: CASSVQGLNYGYTF. CDR3 DNA sequence: TGTGCCAGCAGCGTACAGGGGCTTAACTATGGCTACACCTTC.

The genes are TRBV20-1 and TRBJ2-5; 9 bases are a match to TRBD1. The J call is doubtful: the DNA matches TRBJ2-7 better. Germline-derived CDR1 and CDR2 are DFQATT and SNEGSKA (reference sequence). The CDR3 spans 13 residues. The CDR3 bases are TGCAGTGCCACCAGGACAGGGGCTTACGAGCAGTACTTC. This sequence encodes CSATRTGAYEQYF.

The chain links TRBV6-5 to TRBJ2-3; 8 bases fit TRBD1. The CDR3 length is 16 residues. The V segment lost 2 bases and the J segment 1 base; nucleotides outside the gene matches: 5. CDR1 and CDR2 from the germline V gene are MNHEY and SVGAGI. In DNA form, the CDR3 reads TGTGCCAGCAGTTACCCCAGGGGGCTGGGCACAGATACGCAGTATTTT. Residues: CASSYPRGLGTDTQYF.

This clonotype was seen more than once but under ten times. The V gene is TRBV20-1, the J gene TRBJ2-5; TRBD2 matches at 13 bases. The germline CDR1 and CDR2 sequences are DFQATT and SNEGSKA (reference sequence). V was pared by 5 bases and J by 3 bases, with 6 bases of the junction left unmatched. This CDR3 is built from 15 residues. CDR3 protein: CSAEAGTSGEETQYF. Here the CDR3 DNA reads TGCAGTGCTGAGGCCGGGACTAGCGGGGAAGAGACCCAGTACTTC.

Only a few counts were recorded for this clonotype. The chain has TRBV6-1 and TRBJ2-3; no firm D call. The CDR3 totals 17 residues. CDR1 and CDR2 (germline): MNHNS, SASEGT. The V and J ends lost 7 bases and 4 bases respectively, with 24 bases between them. CDR3 sequence: CASTSEPRHPVADTQYF. CDR3 DNA sequence: TGTGCCAGCACATCGGAGCCCCGGCACCCCGTCGCAGATACGCAGTATTTT.

The V call is TRBV12-3 or TRBV12-4, the J call TRBJ2-3, with D possibly matching TRBD2 (5 bases). The CDR3 has 12 amino acids. Between the trimmed V and J ends, which lost 6 bases and 5 bases, there was a span of 9 bases. CDR3 nucleotide sequence: TGTGCCAGCAGCAACCGGGGAGATACGCAGTATTTT. Protein sequence: CASSNRGDTQYF.

This clonotype was seen once. CDR3 in amino acids: CASSDRGGYEQYF. In DNA, the CDR3 is TGTGCCAGCAGTGACAGGGGCGGCTACGAGCAGTACTTC. The chain employs TRBV6-1 and TRBJ2-7, with a tentative D call TRBD1 (6 bases). The germline V and J ends were trimmed by 3 bases and 3 bases, with 9 bases remaining between them. CDR1 MNHNS and CDR2 SASEGT come from the germline V gene. The CDR3 has 13 residues.